Following are 20 T cell receptor beta chains from one sample sequenced in a study of PD-1 blockade in mismatch repair-deficient tumors. Some clones are missing from TCRdb's copy, which holds only in-frame ones; the method was immunoSEQ multiplex PCR. The sample includes 40,000 to 60,000 clones, 78% seen only once; the top ten take about 3.5%. This sample comprised peripheral blood, obtained 4 weeks after starting pembrolizumab. All receptors come from an adult with mismatch repair-deficient cancer.

This clone appeared once. The chain recombines TRBV9 with TRBJ2-7; 7 bases fit TRBD1. V was pared by 4 bases and J by 2 bases, with 9 bases of the junction left unmatched. Germline-derived CDR1 and CDR2 are SGDLS and YYNGEE. CDR3 size: 15 residues. Here the CDR3 reads CASSPETGPAYEQYF. The CDR3 DNA reads as TGTGCCAGCAGCCCCGAGACAGGGCCGGCCTACGAGCAGTACTTC.

This clone has just a few counts. The rearrangement joins TRBV5-1 to TRBJ2-1; no definite D call. CDR1 SGHRS and CDR2 YFSETQ come from the germline V gene. The CDR3 extends over 11 amino acids. Between the trimmed V and J ends, which lost 2 bases and 7 bases, there was a span of 4 bases. The CDR3 reads CASSLRNEQFF. The CDR3 DNA reads TGCGCCAGCAGCTTACGTAATGAGCAGTTCTTC.

V gene TRBV2 combines with J gene TRBJ1-2; 9 positions agree with TRBD1. Germline assignment: CDR1 SNHLY and CDR2 FYNNEI. V dropped 6 bases and J dropped 2; count of bases not matched to a gene: 4. This CDR3 comprises 14 residues. The CDR3 spells CASSAGTGNYGYTF. The CDR3 DNA reads TGTGCCAGCAGCGCCGGGACAGGGAACTATGGCTACACCTTC.

This clone was picked up a small number of times. The gene calls are TRBV15 and TRBJ1-5, with unresolved D. The CDR3 runs to 13 residues. Deletions cut 1 base from V and 3 bases from J, with 4 bases between. CDR1 and CDR2 (germline): LNHNV, YYDKDF (reference sequence). CDR3 coding DNA: TGTGCCACCAGCAGAGCAATCAATCAGCCCCAGCATTTT. It translates to CATSRAINQPQHF.

The rearrangement joins TRBV7-8 to TRBJ2-7, with D possibly TRBD1 on 5 matching bases. Germline CDR1 is SGHVS and CDR2 is FQNEAQ. The CDR3 sequence is 15 residues long. The germline V and J ends were trimmed by 1 base and 5 bases, with 15 bases remaining between them. The CDR3 nucleotides are TGTGCCAGCAGCTTAGAGGGCAGGGTCGGCGACGAGCAGTACTTC. Amino acids: CASSLEGRVGDEQYF.

The chain links TRBV10-3 to TRBJ1-1, with 8 bases identical to TRBD1. CDR3 length: 13 amino acids. V shed 10 bases and J 3 bases; nucleotides not matched to a gene: 7. The V gene's germline CDR1 is ENHRY and CDR2 SYGVKD. The CDR3 DNA reads as TGTGCCAAACAACAGGGGGTCGACACTGAAGCTTTCTTT. Translated: CAKQQGVDTEAFF.

This chain joins TRBV7-8 and TRBJ2-7; maybe TRBD2 (5 bases). V was cut by 4 bases and J by 3 bases, with 13 bases left in between. Germline-derived CDR1 and CDR2 are SGHVS and FQNEAQ. This CDR3 comprises 14 residues. CDR3 protein: CASSSRGAGYEQYF. The CDR3 DNA sequence: TGTGCCAGCAGCTCCCGTGGTGCGGGCTACGAGCAGTACTTC.

V gene TRBV30 combines with J gene TRBJ2-3; 8 nucleotides line up with TRBD2. The CDR3 is 14 amino acids. Germline-derived CDR1 and CDR2 are GTSNPN and SVGIG (reference sequence). V shed 3 bases and J 2 bases; nucleotides not matched to a gene: 4. For the CDR3, the DNA is TGTGCCTGGAGGTCTAGCGGGCACACAGATACGCAGTATTTT. As protein: CAWRSSGHTDTQYF.

V and J are TRBV4-1 and TRBJ2-3; D is uncertain. V dropped 2 bases and J dropped 1 base, with 10 bases sitting between them. Germline V lookup: CDR1 MGHRA, CDR2 YSYEKL. The CDR3 has 15 residues. This chain's CDR3 is CASSQMMVGTDTQYF. In DNA form, the CDR3 reads TGCGCCAGCAGCCAAATGATGGTAGGCACAGATACGCAGTATTTT.

The chain recombines TRBV4-3 with TRBJ2-1, with D maybe TRBD1 (6 bases). Germline CDR1 is LGHNA and CDR2 is YSLEER. The CDR3 is 13 residues long. V gave up 2 bases and J gave up 5 bases, with 7 bases separating them. The CDR3 DNA follows: TGCGCCAGCAGCCAAAGGGGGAACAATGAGCAGTTCTTC. It specifies CASSQRGNNEQFF.

This clone was found a few times. This chain uses TRBV11-2 with TRBJ2-7; TRBD1 is a possible D gene (5 bases). Trimming shortened V by 4 bases and J by 3 bases, and 7 bases separated the two germline ends. Per the germline V gene, CDR1 is SGHAT and CDR2 is FQNNGV. The CDR3 runs 12 residues. CDR3 sequence reads: CASSSQGYEQYF. CDR3 bases: TGTGCCAGCAGCTCGCAGGGCTACGAGCAGTACTTC.

The table lists this clone with a few counts. The genes are TRBV10-2 and TRBJ2-3; TRBD2 agrees at 10 bases. CDR1 WSHSY and CDR2 SAAADI come from the germline V gene. V lost 7 bases, J lost 2 bases, and 6 bases stayed unmatched. The CDR3 is 15 amino acids. The CDR3: CASKGTSEITDTQYF. The CDR3 region has the DNA TGCGCCAGCAAAGGGACTAGCGAAATCACAGATACGCAGTATTTT.

The chain has TRBV7-9 and TRBJ2-1; 9 nucleotides agree with TRBD1. The CDR3 spans 16 residues. J lost 3 bases, V lost 5 bases, and 8 bases had no gene match. CDR1 is SEHNR, CDR2 FQNEAQ, per germline (reference sequence). CDR3 DNA sequence: TGTGCCAGCAGCCACCCGGACAGGGGAGTCTACAATGAGCAGTTCTTC. It specifies CASSHPDRGVYNEQFF.

The rearrangement joins TRBV7-3 to TRBJ2-3, with TRBD2 matching over 8 bases. The V gene end was trimmed by 0 bases and the J gene end by 3 bases; junction bases not matched to a gene: 2. This CDR3 region has 15 residues. In germline, CDR1 is SGHTA, CDR2 FQGTGA. Written as DNA, the CDR3 is TGTGCCAGCAGCTTAACTAGCGGGGAAACAGATACGCAGTATTTT. Protein sequence: CASSLTSGETDTQYF.

This rearrangement joins TRBV10-3 to TRBJ2-5, with no clear D. With 0 bases removed from V and 0 bases from J, the gap between germline ends came to 8 bases. This CDR3 spans 15 amino acids. From germline, CDR1 is ENHRY and CDR2 SYGVKD. The CDR3 protein is CAISESRQNQETQYF. Here the CDR3 DNA reads TGTGCCATCAGTGAGTCGAGGCAGAACCAAGAGACCCAGTACTTC.

This clone was seen a single time. The rearrangement links TRBV4-1 to TRBJ2-1, with 13 bases aligning to TRBD2. CDR1 is MGHRA, CDR2 YSYEKL, per germline. V was clipped by 3 bases and J by 5 bases; unmatched bases: 10. This CDR3 contains 18 residues. The CDR3 coding sequence is TGCGCCAGCAGCCAGGACAGGACTAGCGGGAGATGGCACAATGAGCAGTTCTTC. Translated, it gives CASSQDRTSGRWHNEQFF.

The V gene is TRBV10-3, the J gene TRBJ2-3; a possible D gene is TRBD2 (5 bases). Trimming left V 2 bases short and J 0 bases short, with 9 bases between. The CDR3 covers 15 residues. Germline loops: CDR1 ENHRY, CDR2 SYGVKD. The DNA of the CDR3 is TGTGCCATCAGTGAGAGCGGCTCTAGCACAGATACGCAGTATTTT. This translates into CAISESGSSTDTQYF.

As for this clone: The junction and the germline gene differ at one end; a read error may be behind it. The CDR3 here is CASSSSSGGSSGELFF. The CDR3 DNA reads TGTGCTAGCAGCTCATCATCAGGGGGAAGCAGCGGGGAGCTGTTTTTT. The chain joins TRBV7-7 to TRBJ2-2; 7 nucleotides line up with TRBD1. Per germline, CDR1 SSHAT and CDR2 FNYEAQ (reference sequence). The CDR3 runs 16 residues.

A note on this clone: An end of the junction differs from the germline gene, which may be a read error. CDR3 sequence (DNA): TGTGCTAGCAGCTTTTCCCAGTCCTACAATGAGCAGTTCTTC. Amino acid sequence: CASSFSQSYNEQFF. This chain connects TRBV7-7 to TRBJ2-1; D call uncertain. This CDR3 is 14 amino acids long. From germline, CDR1 is SSHAT and CDR2 FNYEAQ (reference sequence).

The chain is built from TRBV7-8 and TRBJ2-1; no reliable D call. Trimming took 1 base from V and 12 from J, leaving 13 bases between them. The CDR3 has 13 residues. Per the germline V gene, CDR1 is SGHVS and CDR2 is FQNEAQ. This chain's CDR3 is CASSLEWRASQFF. The CDR3 DNA sequence: TGTGCCAGCAGCTTAGAATGGCGTGCCTCGCAGTTCTTC.